This TCR beta chain was sequenced for a study of blood T cell repertoires in COVID-19. On the study more broadly: The origin of the acute and convalescent COVID-19 samples was the United States, Italy and Spain.

The germline V gene has CDR1 SGHTA and CDR2 FQGNSA. CDR3 length equals 16 residues. Unmatched junction bases numbered 10, after V lost 2 bases and J lost 4 bases. Under the authors' procedure: It was from reference gene primer amplification that nucleated cell counts were estimated. TCRdb keeps only in-frame clones here, not all; method: immunoSEQ multiplex PCR. V and J calls and clone size come straight from that table; D and trimming were deduced from the DNA. The table has 250,000 to 300,000 clones, nearly 90% seen once; the top ten hold 4% to 5%. The receptor was isolated from a woman in her thirties or forties who had recovered from COVID-19. The sequenced material came from peripheral blood. This chain links TRBV7-2 with TRBJ2-5; 7 bases agree with TRBD2. The CDR3 nucleotides read TGTGCCAGCAGCTTATCCTCGCAGCGGGGCACAGAGACCCAGTACTTC. Its translation is CASSLSSQRGTETQYF.